The present T cell receptor beta chain was sequenced within a study of T cells expressing NK-cell markers. At the level of the study: All TCR beta repertoires analysed originated from sorted CD3+CD56+NKG2C+, CD3+CD56+NKG2C- and CD3+CD56-NKG2C+ T cells. HCMV serostatus: seven of eight sequenced donors positive, one negative. General study findings and limits: NKG2C+ dominant clonotype frequencies in roughly six donors were about 1.0-7.5% of CD8+ T cells.

On this clonotype itself: Antigen unknown.

Libraries used 5'RACE template switching adding universal primer site and UMIs. TCRdb reworked the 5' RACE reads into one entry per CDR3 protein, no DNA. The listing contains some 600,000 distinct CDR3 sequences. The CDR3 runs 15 residues. Germline assignment: CDR1 MDHEN and CDR2 SYDVKM. Sequenced input: blood T cells: a sorted CD56 or NKG2C T cell subset, CD4+ or CD8+ T cells, or bulk PBMC T cells (not recorded which). This clonotype originated in a man between 18 and 29 years old in good health. V usage is TRBV28 and J usage is TRBJ2-3; TCRdb's D call, TRBD1, is unchecked because there is no DNA. The CDR3 reads CASRSPDRERYTQYF. The full variable domain, rest sourced from reference TRBV28 and TRBJ2-3, is DVKVTQSSRYLVKRTGEKVFLECVQDMDHENMFWYRQDPGLGLRLIYFSYDVKMKEKGDIPEGYSVSREKKERFSLILESASTNQTSMYLCASRSPDRERYTQYFGPGTRLTVL.